This T cell receptor (beta chain) appears in the sequencing data of a study of cytomegalovirus exposure and HLA in healthy donors (dated by TCRdb to the late 2010s). Study-level background: In an earlier analysis of some 550 of the donors, 276 Gb of sequence data and 90 million to 120 million unique TCR beta sequences from about 190 million T cells were reported. All discovery cohort repertoires had been generated on a single sequencing platform. Genome-wide SNP genotypes for about 55% of the roughly 670 donors were used in a later genetic analysis, which treated that subset as a discovery cohort. Approximately 300 gigabases of sequencing data and approximately 84 million unique TCR sequences were included in an early release covering 550 to 800 HLA-typed donors. Using immunosequencing, the study profiled T cell repertoires from approximately 700 subjects and related those repertoires to cytomegalovirus serostatus. Rather than using new phenotypic data, the later analysis identified candidate immune exposures from TCR beta sequences and from how often those sequences occurred across donors. To decide whether each TCR beta V gene segment behaved as functional or pseudogenic, an earlier analysis of some 580 of the donors relied on high-throughput TCR beta sequencing. A separate validation cohort of over 95 different subjects was used in addition to the approximately 670-subject first cohort. Of the 350 to 400 genotyped donors, around 81% fell in the genetic ancestry cluster associated with self-reported Caucasian donors. To predict cytomegalovirus infection status, the study combined high-throughput TCR immunosequencing, statistical association of individual TCRs with disease status, and machine learning. The number of donors typed differed by locus, with about 629-630 for A, B, C, DRB1 and DQB1, more than 500 for DQA1, about 610 for DPA1, and some 440 for DPB1. Among some 400 genotyped donors of the cohort, an average of approximately 240,000 unique TCR beta nucleotide sequences was sequenced per donor, of which 15% to 20% were non-productive. A few DR-DQ haplotypes were treated as single units for association and clustering because of strong linkage in the cohort. A later analysis re-analyzed previously published TCR beta repertoires from 666 donors and added high-resolution HLA genotyping to study TCR occurrence patterns. Donor age, sex, ethnicity and CMV serostatus were compiled alongside the repertoire data. Both class I and class II loci were covered by HLA typing, at four-digit resolution. The study aimed to test whether signatures of past pathogen exposure could be identified by cataloging public T cell receptors. General findings and caveats noted by the study authors: Strong co-occurrence of HLA alleles, especially DR and DQ, made assigning TCR associations to individual alleles difficult. In an earlier analysis of more than 450 of the donors, most TCR beta V segments were observed in productive rearrangements about 87% or about 30% of the time, broadly matching IMGT annotations. A few of the identified cytomegalovirus-associated TCR beta chains were confirmed in vitro to be specific for cytomegalovirus antigens. Immune exposure information for the cohort was limited to CMV serostatus. Because counts were too low, roughly 16 rarely observed V segments, including chromosome 9 orphons, were excluded from the earlier analysis of 587 of the donors. In a later analysis, the rate of TCR association differed among HLA loci, with DRB1 alleles having the most associated TCRs and HLA-C alleles having the fewest. Because some donors lacked HLA typing at each locus, the association tests relied only on the typed subset. In a later genetic analysis, a missense DCLRE1C variant was associated with V-gene and J-gene trimming of TCR beta chains, and the association was replicated in an independent cohort. Most CMV-associated TCR beta chains appeared to be HLA-restricted in a later analysis, and the HLA associations seemed to be driven largely by CMV exposure. A later genetic analysis reported fewer N-insertions in productive TCRs among donors in an Asian-associated ancestry cluster than the roughly 650-donor mean. Most TCR sequences were seen in very few donors, while some public TCRs were found in many individuals. Presence/absence analyses assumed roughly uniform sequencing depth across donors, an assumption that may not hold. A cluster of highly shared sequence variants was judged likely to be a technical artifact of the sequencing pipeline. Some IMGT-functional V segments, including TRBV6-2 and TRBV6-3, could not be distinguished by the 87-base-pair reads and were therefore excluded. Compared with equally common non-associated chains, HLA-associated TCR beta chains in a later analysis were more clonally expanded and had lower generation probabilities. Several of the top co-occurrence clusters appeared to be linked to parvovirus B19, influenza, CMV and Epstein-Barr virus, according to a later analysis. This cohort had only TCR beta chains sequenced, and the lack of alpha or paired-chain data limited which features could be detected. Linkage disequilibrium might explain the correlated functional status among segregating V segments, but an unknown experimental factor could not be ruled out. A further reported finding was that TCR beta sequences accurately predicted the HLA-A and HLA-B alleles for most subjects in the first cohort. According to the authors, the approach could potentially be generalized to other disease states and immunological phenotypes. Cytomegalovirus status was reported to be diagnosed by the classifier with high specificity and sensitivity in both the original and validation cohorts. Specific HLA alleles were associated with 15,000 to 20,000 TCR beta sequences at a false discovery rate of 0.05 in a later analysis. The study gave a list of 150 to 200 TCR beta chains associated with cytomegalovirus.

In total, 666 healthy bone marrow donors made up the cohort. All cohort members were sampled while nominally healthy, although unrecorded immune exposures were likely present. The donor was CMV seropositive and was included in the group of almost 300 seropositive cohort members. A peripheral blood sample was provided by each donor, and peripheral blood mononuclear cells were used for TCR beta sequencing. The Qiagen DNeasy Blood Extraction Kit was used to extract genomic DNA from the blood cell samples. The library was produced with the immunoSEQ multiplex PCR assay. For the multiplex PCR, a mixture combining 60 forward primers for TCR Vbeta segments and 13 reverse primers for TCR Jbeta segments was used. The CDR3 region of rearranged TCR beta genes was amplified from genomic DNA with a multiplex PCR assay. The Illumina HiSeq System was used to sequence the amplified TCR beta libraries as 87-base-pair reads. On the authors' methods: A later analysis counted 75 million to 100 million unique TCR beta chains across the 500 to 850 repertoires, and some 11 million of these chains were shared by at least two donors. Raw reads were error-corrected and collapsed into unique sequences with a nearest-neighbor algorithm that merged closely related sequences to remove PCR and sequencing errors. V, D and J gene segments were assigned by aligning CDR3 sequences to IMGT reference sequences. Each retained sequence needed at least a six-nucleotide match to both a V gene segment and a J gene segment. A rearrangement counted as productive if the CDR3 had no stop codons and remained in frame with V and J, and every other rearrangement counted as non-productive. CDR3 was defined by IMGT convention, running from the second conserved V-encoded cysteine to the conserved J-encoded phenylalanine. The earlier analysis of roughly 590 of the donors excluded any sequence lacking an unambiguous match to a single V gene segment. In an earlier analysis of 450 to 700 of the donors, V segments were called functional above 56.7% productive rearrangements and were called segregating when the between-donor standard deviation exceeded 5%. A statistical classification framework was built for diagnosing cytomegalovirus status from the catalog of TCR beta chain sequences. In a later analysis, V and J genes were assigned by comparing TCR nucleotide sequences against IMGT/GENE-DB human TR gene sequences. The TCRdist pipeline was used in a later analysis to assign CDR3 sequences and most-parsimonious VDJ recombination scenarios. In a later analysis, each TCR beta chain was defined by its CDR3 amino acid sequence together with its V-gene family, and reads without a unique V-gene family were excluded. In a later analysis, 500 to 650 highly shared, low-generation-probability nucleotide sequences were removed to address suspected cross-contamination and a sequencing artifact. A later analysis calculated a clonal expansion index for each public chain from normalized within-repertoire ranks of inferred template counts. In a later analysis, generation probabilities were computed with a VDJ recombination model fitted to out-of-frame rearrangements, and the resulting probabilities were checked against IGoR. Hypergeometric tests were used in a later analysis to score TCR-TCR, TCR-HLA and TCR-CMV co-occurrence, with a repertoire-size bias correction applied to the TCR pairs. A later analysis estimated false discovery rates by permuting HLA or CMV assignments 20 times. In a later analysis, co-occurring TCRs were grouped with DBSCAN, and TCRdist sequence similarity was added when clustering was performed within HLA-allele-positive subsets. For co-occurrence clustering, repertoires with fewer than 30,000 or more than 120,000 public chains were excluded, along with roughly 5 repertoires with anomalous nucleotide sharing. The source is immuneACCESS, and TCRdb retained only in-frame sequences with V and J called. Part of the clones is not carried over; for the studies checked, unresolved V genes explain less than half of this, and the remainder is unexplained. V and J calls and clone size are as listed in that table; D and trimming were resolved from the DNA. For this sample the table gives 150,000 to 200,000 clones, of which around 77% were detected only once. The top ten clonotypes cover roughly 2.1% of the sample.

As concerns this clone: It has no known antigen specificity. No base qualities exist here, and no much larger clone lies one base off it.

The junction carries 8 bases between V and J, which are trimmed by 1 base and 8 bases respectively. The CDR3 measures 12 amino acids from cysteine to phenylalanine. Left in the record is the CDR3 DNA by itself, 36 bases read in frame from the first base. For CDR1 and CDR2, the germline V gene (reference sequence) lists SEHNR and FQNEAQ. The receptor was isolated from a woman in her 30s in good health and CMV-seropositive. This chain is built from TRBV7-9 and TRBJ1-2, with the identity of the D gene unclear. The sample taken for sequencing was PBMCs. CDR3 sequence: CASSLGGGGYTF. The DNA is as follows: TGTGCCAGCAGCTTAGGCGGCGGCGGCTACACCTTC.